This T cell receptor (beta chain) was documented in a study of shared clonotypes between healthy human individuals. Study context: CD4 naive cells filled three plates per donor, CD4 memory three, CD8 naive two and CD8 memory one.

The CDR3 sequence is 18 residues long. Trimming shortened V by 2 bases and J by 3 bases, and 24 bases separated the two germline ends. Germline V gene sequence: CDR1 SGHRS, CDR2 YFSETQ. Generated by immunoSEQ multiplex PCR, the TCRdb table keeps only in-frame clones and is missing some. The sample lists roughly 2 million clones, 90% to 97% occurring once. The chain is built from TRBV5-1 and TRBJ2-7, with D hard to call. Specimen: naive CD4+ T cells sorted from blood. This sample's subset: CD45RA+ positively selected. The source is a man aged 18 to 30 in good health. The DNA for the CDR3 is TGCGCCAGCAGCTTCGGGCCGAGGAATCTTGGACGTCTCTACGAGCAGTACTTC. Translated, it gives CASSFGPRNLGRLYEQYF.